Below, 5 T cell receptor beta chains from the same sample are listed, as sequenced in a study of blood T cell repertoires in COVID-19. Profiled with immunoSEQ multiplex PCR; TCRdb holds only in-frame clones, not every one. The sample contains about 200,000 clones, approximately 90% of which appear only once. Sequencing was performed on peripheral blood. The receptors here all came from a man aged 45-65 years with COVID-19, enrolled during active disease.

CDR3 sequence (DNA): TGTGCCAGCAGTTCCTTTCCCCTCCAAGAGACCCAGTACTTC. This sequence encodes CASSSFPLQETQYF. The chain has TRBV6-5 and TRBJ2-5; D not certain. Trimming removed 4 bases at V and 1 base at J, with 10 bases between. This CDR3 contains 14 residues. Germline values: CDR1 MNHEY, CDR2 SVGAGI.

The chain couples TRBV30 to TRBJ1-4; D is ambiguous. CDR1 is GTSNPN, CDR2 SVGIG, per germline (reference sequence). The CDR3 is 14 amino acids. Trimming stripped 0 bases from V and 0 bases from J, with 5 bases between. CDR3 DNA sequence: TGTGCCTGGAGTGTACTTACAACTAATGAAAAACTGTTTTTT. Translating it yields CAWSVLTTNEKLFF.

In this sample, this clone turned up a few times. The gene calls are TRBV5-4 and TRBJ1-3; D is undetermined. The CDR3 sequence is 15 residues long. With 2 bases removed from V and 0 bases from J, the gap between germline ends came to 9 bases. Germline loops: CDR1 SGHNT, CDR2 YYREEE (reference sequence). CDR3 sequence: CASSLLGLSGNTIYF. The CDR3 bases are TGTGCCAGCAGCTTACTAGGCCTCTCTGGAAACACCATATATTTT.

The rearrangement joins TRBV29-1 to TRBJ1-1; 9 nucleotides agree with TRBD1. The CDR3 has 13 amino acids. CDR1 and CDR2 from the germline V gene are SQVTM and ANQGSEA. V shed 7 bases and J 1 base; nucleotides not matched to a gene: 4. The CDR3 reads CSAEGQGNTEAFF. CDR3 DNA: TGCAGCGCTGAGGGACAGGGGAACACTGAAGCTTTCTTT.

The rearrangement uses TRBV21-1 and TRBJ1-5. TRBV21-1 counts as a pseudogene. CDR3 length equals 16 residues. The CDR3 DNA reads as TGTGCCAGCAGCAAAGCCTTCGGGAGAAGTAGGCAGCCCCAGCATTTT. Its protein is CASSKAFGRSRQPQHF.